Shown below are 13 T cell receptor beta chains from a single sample sequenced in a study of blood T cell repertoires in COVID-19. TCRdb's copy holds only in-frame clones and misses some; the assay was immunoSEQ multiplex PCR. The top ten hold under 9.5% of the sample, which has 490,000 or so clones, approximately 86% seen once. Specimen: PBMCs or T cells enriched from blood (not recorded which). These receptors came from a woman in her sixties or seventies who had recovered from COVID-19.

V is TRBV3-1 (or the pseudogene TRBV3-2) and J is TRBJ2-5; TRBD2 aligns across 7 bases. CDR1 is LGHDT, CDR2 YNNKEL, per germline (reference sequence). Trimming removed 5 bases from V and 1 base from J; junction bases left unmatched: 10. This CDR3 has 16 residues. The CDR3 DNA reads as TGTGCCAGCAGCTACAGCGGGGATGGGCCCCAAGAGACCCAGTACTTC. Protein: CASSYSGDGPQETQYF.

The chain employs TRBV6-5 and TRBJ1-1; 9 bases align to TRBD1. Germline V gene sequence: CDR1 MNHEY, CDR2 SVGAGI. The V and J ends lost 2 bases and 6 bases, in that order; junction bases with no gene match: 4. CDR3 size: 14 residues. The CDR3 bases are TGTGCCAGCAGTTACGGACAGGGGAAGGCTGAAGCTTTCTTT. Residues: CASSYGQGKAEAFF.

The CDR3 sequence is CASSLWAGGSLRVEKLFF. In DNA form, the CDR3 reads TGCGCCAGCAGCTTGTGGGCAGGGGGCTCGTTAAGGGTTGAAAAACTGTTTTTT. The chain joins TRBV5-1 to TRBJ1-4, with 8 bases identical to TRBD1. Germline CDR1 is SGHRS and CDR2 is YFSETQ. The J segment lost 7 bases and the V segment lost 1 base, leaving 15 bases of the junction unmatched. This CDR3 has 18 residues.

The chain links TRBV5-6 to TRBJ2-3; D gene uncertain. Trimming pared 6 bases from V and 6 bases from J, leaving 8 bases between. Per germline, CDR1 SGHDT and CDR2 YYEEEE. The CDR3 has 11 amino acids. The CDR3 region is CASTIADTQYF. CDR3 nucleotides: TGTGCCAGCACGATTGCGGATACGCAGTATTTT.

V gene TRBV11-2 combines with J gene TRBJ1-3; D gene uncertain. Trimming shortened V by 5 bases and J by 8 bases, and 13 bases separated the two germline ends. This CDR3 is built from 13 residues. CDR1 and CDR2 from the germline V gene are SGHAT and FQNNGV. The CDR3 is CASSPAGFDTIYF. CDR3 nucleotide sequence: TGTGCCAGCAGCCCCGCGGGTTTTGACACCATATATTTT.

CDR3 sequence reads: CASSLLSGQVHGYTF. In nucleotides, the CDR3 is TGTGCCAGCAGTTTGCTGAGCGGACAGGTCCATGGCTACACCTTC. The chain combines TRBV28 with TRBJ1-2; TRBD1 matches 7 bases. V was clipped by 3 bases and J by 6 bases; unmatched bases: 10. The CDR3 extends over 15 amino acids. CDR1 and CDR2 from the germline V gene are MDHEN and SYDVKM.

The rearrangement links TRBV7-9 to TRBJ2-3, with 10 bases that match TRBD2. V lost 1 base to trimming and J lost 6 bases; unmatched junction nucleotides: 4. Germline values: CDR1 SEHNR, CDR2 FQNEAQ (reference sequence). This CDR3 contains 15 residues. The CDR3 here is CASSLDLAGVDTQYF. Written as DNA, the CDR3 is TGTGCCAGCAGCTTAGATCTAGCGGGGGTGGATACGCAGTATTTT.

The CDR3 loop is CASSPDLNRFGYTF. In DNA form, the CDR3 reads TGTGCCAGCTCACCAGACCTCAACAGGTTTGGCTACACCTTC. J is TRBJ1-2 and V is TRBV18; D may be TRBD1 (5 bases). The length of the CDR3 is 14 residues. Trimming removed 2 bases at V and 7 bases at J, with 14 bases between. The germline V gene encodes CDR1 KGHSH and CDR2 LQKENI.

V usage is TRBV7-8 and J usage is TRBJ1-2, with a possible D match to TRBD1 (5 bases). Trimming cost V 1 base and J 5 bases, with 8 bases left between them. In germline, CDR1 is SGHVS, CDR2 FQNEAQ. The CDR3 runs 13 residues. CDR3 in amino acids: CASSLVGTYGYTF. CDR3 nucleotide sequence: TGTGCCAGCAGCTTAGTAGGGACTTATGGCTACACCTTC.

This chain links TRBV29-1 with TRBJ1-1; 8 positions match TRBD1. The trim removed 4 bases at V and 0 bases at J, leaving 4 bases unmatched. CDR1 is SQVTM, CDR2 ANQGSEA, per germline. The CDR3 runs to 14 residues. The CDR3 region is CSVAQGGMNTEAFF. In nucleotides, the CDR3 is TGCAGCGTTGCACAGGGGGGCATGAACACTGAAGCTTTCTTT.

The chain couples TRBV5-1 to TRBJ1-2; 11 bases map to TRBD1. Germline CDR1 reads SGHRS; CDR2 reads YFSETQ. The trim removed 7 bases at V and 4 bases at J, leaving 12 bases unmatched. This CDR3 comprises 16 residues. The CDR3 is CASSGTGGIQGYGYTF. Here the CDR3 DNA reads TGCGCCAGCTCAGGGACAGGGGGTATTCAGGGCTATGGCTACACCTTC.

The chain uses TRBV9 and TRBJ1-1; TRBD1 agrees at 7 bases. CDR3 length: 15 residues. Looked up from germline, CDR1 is SGDLS and CDR2 is YYNGEE. V gave up 4 bases and J gave up 5 bases; unmatched junction bases: 11. In DNA, the CDR3 is TGTGCCAGCAGCCCTCACGGACAGGCGGAAACTGAAGCTTTCTTT. The encoded protein is CASSPHGQAETEAFF.

The chain employs TRBV2 and TRBJ2-3; 7 positions agree with TRBD1. The length of the CDR3 is 15 residues. After removal of 6 bases from V and 2 bases from J, the junction contained 8 bases not matched to a gene. In germline, CDR1 is SNHLY, CDR2 FYNNEI. CDR3 coding DNA: TGTGCCAGCAGGGGACAGCTTCTACTCACAGATACGCAGTATTTT. Amino acids: CASRGQLLLTDTQYF.